What follows are 12 T cell receptor beta chains derived from one specimen sequenced in a study of cytomegalovirus exposure and HLA in healthy donors. Vbeta (60) and Jbeta (13) primers were used in the PCR. The data were produced by immunoSEQ multiplex PCR, yet TCRdb's version contains in-frame clones alone and is incomplete. The repertoire holds some 200,000 clones, with roughly 68% as singletons. The sample consisted of PBMCs. The receptors derive from a woman younger than 45 in good health and CMV-seronegative.

This sequence joins TRBV6-6 and TRBJ2-5; 11 nucleotides agree with TRBD2. The J call may be faulty, since TRBJ2-7 better matches the DNA end. The CDR3 runs to 16 residues. CDR1 MNHNY and CDR2 SVGAGI come from the germline V gene (reference sequence). In nucleotides, the CDR3 is TGTGCCAGCAGTTACCCTAGCGGGAGGAGCTCCTACGAGCAGTACTTC. It encodes CASSYPSGRSSYEQYF.

In DNA, the CDR3 is TGTGCCAGCTCACCCGCCGGACTGCTATACGAGCAGTACTTC. Its protein product is CASSPAGLLYEQYF. The chain couples TRBV18 to TRBJ2-7; D is perhaps TRBD2 (5 bases). Trimming removed 3 bases at V and 4 bases at J, with 13 bases between. The CDR3 spans 14 residues. Germline CDR1 KGHSH, CDR2 LQKENI.

The V call is TRBV9, the J call TRBJ2-1; D perhaps matches TRBD2 (6 bases). Trimming removed 3 bases from V and 0 bases from J, with 13 bases in between. The CDR3 has 16 amino acids. CDR1 and CDR2 (germline): SGDLS, YYNGEE. The chain's CDR3 is CASSAGDSHSYNEQFF. The CDR3, as DNA: TGTGCCAGCAGCGCCGGGGACTCCCACTCCTACAATGAGCAGTTCTTC.

The V gene is TRBV2, the J gene TRBJ2-1; no firm D call. V lost 1 base, J lost 4 bases, and 14 bases lay in between. Germline values: CDR1 SNHLY, CDR2 FYNNEI. The CDR3 loop spans 16 amino acids. The CDR3 nucleotides are TGTGCCAGCAGTGAAGGAACTCACCACGGGTACAATGAGCAGTTCTTC. Encoded protein: CASSEGTHHGYNEQFF.

J is TRBJ2-5 and V is TRBV2; weak D call: TRBD2 (6 bases). Trimming took off 6 bases at V and 4 bases at J, with 21 bases between the two ends. CDR1 is SNHLY and CDR2 is FYNNEI in the germline V gene. The CDR3 is 16 residues long. CDR3 coding DNA: TGTGCCAGCAGCTCCTTCGTTCAGGGAGGCGGAGAGACCCAGTACTTC. Translation: CASSSFVQGGGETQYF.

The chain carries TRBV5-5 and TRBJ2-7; D perhaps matches TRBD1 (6 bases). The CDR3 is 13 residues long. Germline loops: CDR1 SGHKS, CDR2 YYEKEE (reference sequence). V was clipped by 4 bases and J by 4 bases, with 12 bases between them. CDR3 sequence reads: CASSTGTRYEQYF. DNA of the CDR3: TGTGCCAGCAGCACGGGGACAAGGTACGAGCAGTACTTC.

V gene TRBV19 combines with J gene TRBJ1-1; no reliable D call. The CDR3 is made up of 15 amino acids. Trimming removed 0 bases from V and 5 bases from J, with 13 bases in between. From germline, CDR1 is LNHDA and CDR2 SQIVND (reference sequence). For the CDR3, the DNA is TGTGCCAGTAGTATAGATGGAGGAACGAGGACTGAAGCTTTCTTT. This gives the protein CASSIDGGTRTEAFF. Drawing the rest from reference TRBV19 and TRBJ1-1, the complete variable domain is DGGITQSPKYLFRKEGQNVTLSCEQNLNHDAMYWYRQDPGQGLRLIYYSQIVNDFQKGDIAEGYSVSREKKESFPLTVTSAQKNPTAFYLCASSIDGGTRTEAFFGQGTRLTVV.

The chain employs TRBV9 and TRBJ1-1; maybe TRBD1 (5 bases). The V gene lost 4 bases and the J gene lost 0 bases, with 13 bases spanning the gap. This CDR3 contains 15 residues. The germline V gene encodes CDR1 SGDLS and CDR2 YYNGEE. In nucleotides, the CDR3 is TGTGCCAGCAGCCCAGTAGCAGGGATGAACACTGAAGCTTTCTTT. Amino acids: CASSPVAGMNTEAFF.

This clone is a singleton in its sample. The chain couples TRBV5-1 to TRBJ1-1; no firm D call. The V and J ends lost 0 bases and 2 bases respectively, with 11 bases between them. Germline assignment: CDR1 SGHRS and CDR2 YFSETQ. This CDR3 is built from 15 residues. CDR3 protein: CASSLGLARNTEAFF. The CDR3 nucleotides are TGCGCCAGCAGCTTGGGGTTAGCCAGAAACACTGAAGCTTTCTTT.

The rearrangement uses TRBV19 and TRBJ2-3; 9 nucleotides line up with TRBD1. V shed 5 bases and J 2 bases; nucleotides not matched to a gene: 8. Germline lookup yields CDR1 LNHDA and CDR2 SQIVND (reference sequence). CDR3 size: 16 residues. The CDR3 reads CASSLRTGANTDTQYF. The CDR3 DNA reads TGTGCCAGTAGTTTACGGACAGGGGCGAACACAGATACGCAGTATTTT.

The chain uses TRBV5-6 and TRBJ1-5; weak D call: TRBD1 (6 bases). CDR1 and CDR2 from the germline V gene are SGHDT and YYEEEE. The CDR3 covers 13 residues. Trimming pared 1 base from V and 7 bases from J, leaving 9 bases between. CDR3 bases: TGTGCCAGCAGCTTGTTGGGGGCCCAGCCCCAGCATTTT. Protein: CASSLLGAQPQHF. Looking up the rest from reference TRBV5-6 and TRBJ1-5 gives the full variable domain: DAGVTQSPTHLIKTRGQQVTLRCSPKSGHDTVSWYQQALGQGPQFIFQYYEEEERQRGNFPDRFSGHQFPNYSSELNVNALLLGDSALYLCASSLLGAQPQHFGDGTRLSIL.

The V gene is TRBV7-2, the J gene TRBJ2-5; TRBD2 matches 11 bases. CDR1 and CDR2 (germline): SGHTA, FQGNSA. The CDR3 totals 15 residues. The V gene end was trimmed by 5 bases and the J gene end by 5 bases; junction bases not matched to a gene: 7. CDR3 protein: CASSPKLAGDETQYF. The CDR3 bases are TGTGCCAGCAGCCCGAAACTAGCGGGAGACGAGACCCAGTACTTC.